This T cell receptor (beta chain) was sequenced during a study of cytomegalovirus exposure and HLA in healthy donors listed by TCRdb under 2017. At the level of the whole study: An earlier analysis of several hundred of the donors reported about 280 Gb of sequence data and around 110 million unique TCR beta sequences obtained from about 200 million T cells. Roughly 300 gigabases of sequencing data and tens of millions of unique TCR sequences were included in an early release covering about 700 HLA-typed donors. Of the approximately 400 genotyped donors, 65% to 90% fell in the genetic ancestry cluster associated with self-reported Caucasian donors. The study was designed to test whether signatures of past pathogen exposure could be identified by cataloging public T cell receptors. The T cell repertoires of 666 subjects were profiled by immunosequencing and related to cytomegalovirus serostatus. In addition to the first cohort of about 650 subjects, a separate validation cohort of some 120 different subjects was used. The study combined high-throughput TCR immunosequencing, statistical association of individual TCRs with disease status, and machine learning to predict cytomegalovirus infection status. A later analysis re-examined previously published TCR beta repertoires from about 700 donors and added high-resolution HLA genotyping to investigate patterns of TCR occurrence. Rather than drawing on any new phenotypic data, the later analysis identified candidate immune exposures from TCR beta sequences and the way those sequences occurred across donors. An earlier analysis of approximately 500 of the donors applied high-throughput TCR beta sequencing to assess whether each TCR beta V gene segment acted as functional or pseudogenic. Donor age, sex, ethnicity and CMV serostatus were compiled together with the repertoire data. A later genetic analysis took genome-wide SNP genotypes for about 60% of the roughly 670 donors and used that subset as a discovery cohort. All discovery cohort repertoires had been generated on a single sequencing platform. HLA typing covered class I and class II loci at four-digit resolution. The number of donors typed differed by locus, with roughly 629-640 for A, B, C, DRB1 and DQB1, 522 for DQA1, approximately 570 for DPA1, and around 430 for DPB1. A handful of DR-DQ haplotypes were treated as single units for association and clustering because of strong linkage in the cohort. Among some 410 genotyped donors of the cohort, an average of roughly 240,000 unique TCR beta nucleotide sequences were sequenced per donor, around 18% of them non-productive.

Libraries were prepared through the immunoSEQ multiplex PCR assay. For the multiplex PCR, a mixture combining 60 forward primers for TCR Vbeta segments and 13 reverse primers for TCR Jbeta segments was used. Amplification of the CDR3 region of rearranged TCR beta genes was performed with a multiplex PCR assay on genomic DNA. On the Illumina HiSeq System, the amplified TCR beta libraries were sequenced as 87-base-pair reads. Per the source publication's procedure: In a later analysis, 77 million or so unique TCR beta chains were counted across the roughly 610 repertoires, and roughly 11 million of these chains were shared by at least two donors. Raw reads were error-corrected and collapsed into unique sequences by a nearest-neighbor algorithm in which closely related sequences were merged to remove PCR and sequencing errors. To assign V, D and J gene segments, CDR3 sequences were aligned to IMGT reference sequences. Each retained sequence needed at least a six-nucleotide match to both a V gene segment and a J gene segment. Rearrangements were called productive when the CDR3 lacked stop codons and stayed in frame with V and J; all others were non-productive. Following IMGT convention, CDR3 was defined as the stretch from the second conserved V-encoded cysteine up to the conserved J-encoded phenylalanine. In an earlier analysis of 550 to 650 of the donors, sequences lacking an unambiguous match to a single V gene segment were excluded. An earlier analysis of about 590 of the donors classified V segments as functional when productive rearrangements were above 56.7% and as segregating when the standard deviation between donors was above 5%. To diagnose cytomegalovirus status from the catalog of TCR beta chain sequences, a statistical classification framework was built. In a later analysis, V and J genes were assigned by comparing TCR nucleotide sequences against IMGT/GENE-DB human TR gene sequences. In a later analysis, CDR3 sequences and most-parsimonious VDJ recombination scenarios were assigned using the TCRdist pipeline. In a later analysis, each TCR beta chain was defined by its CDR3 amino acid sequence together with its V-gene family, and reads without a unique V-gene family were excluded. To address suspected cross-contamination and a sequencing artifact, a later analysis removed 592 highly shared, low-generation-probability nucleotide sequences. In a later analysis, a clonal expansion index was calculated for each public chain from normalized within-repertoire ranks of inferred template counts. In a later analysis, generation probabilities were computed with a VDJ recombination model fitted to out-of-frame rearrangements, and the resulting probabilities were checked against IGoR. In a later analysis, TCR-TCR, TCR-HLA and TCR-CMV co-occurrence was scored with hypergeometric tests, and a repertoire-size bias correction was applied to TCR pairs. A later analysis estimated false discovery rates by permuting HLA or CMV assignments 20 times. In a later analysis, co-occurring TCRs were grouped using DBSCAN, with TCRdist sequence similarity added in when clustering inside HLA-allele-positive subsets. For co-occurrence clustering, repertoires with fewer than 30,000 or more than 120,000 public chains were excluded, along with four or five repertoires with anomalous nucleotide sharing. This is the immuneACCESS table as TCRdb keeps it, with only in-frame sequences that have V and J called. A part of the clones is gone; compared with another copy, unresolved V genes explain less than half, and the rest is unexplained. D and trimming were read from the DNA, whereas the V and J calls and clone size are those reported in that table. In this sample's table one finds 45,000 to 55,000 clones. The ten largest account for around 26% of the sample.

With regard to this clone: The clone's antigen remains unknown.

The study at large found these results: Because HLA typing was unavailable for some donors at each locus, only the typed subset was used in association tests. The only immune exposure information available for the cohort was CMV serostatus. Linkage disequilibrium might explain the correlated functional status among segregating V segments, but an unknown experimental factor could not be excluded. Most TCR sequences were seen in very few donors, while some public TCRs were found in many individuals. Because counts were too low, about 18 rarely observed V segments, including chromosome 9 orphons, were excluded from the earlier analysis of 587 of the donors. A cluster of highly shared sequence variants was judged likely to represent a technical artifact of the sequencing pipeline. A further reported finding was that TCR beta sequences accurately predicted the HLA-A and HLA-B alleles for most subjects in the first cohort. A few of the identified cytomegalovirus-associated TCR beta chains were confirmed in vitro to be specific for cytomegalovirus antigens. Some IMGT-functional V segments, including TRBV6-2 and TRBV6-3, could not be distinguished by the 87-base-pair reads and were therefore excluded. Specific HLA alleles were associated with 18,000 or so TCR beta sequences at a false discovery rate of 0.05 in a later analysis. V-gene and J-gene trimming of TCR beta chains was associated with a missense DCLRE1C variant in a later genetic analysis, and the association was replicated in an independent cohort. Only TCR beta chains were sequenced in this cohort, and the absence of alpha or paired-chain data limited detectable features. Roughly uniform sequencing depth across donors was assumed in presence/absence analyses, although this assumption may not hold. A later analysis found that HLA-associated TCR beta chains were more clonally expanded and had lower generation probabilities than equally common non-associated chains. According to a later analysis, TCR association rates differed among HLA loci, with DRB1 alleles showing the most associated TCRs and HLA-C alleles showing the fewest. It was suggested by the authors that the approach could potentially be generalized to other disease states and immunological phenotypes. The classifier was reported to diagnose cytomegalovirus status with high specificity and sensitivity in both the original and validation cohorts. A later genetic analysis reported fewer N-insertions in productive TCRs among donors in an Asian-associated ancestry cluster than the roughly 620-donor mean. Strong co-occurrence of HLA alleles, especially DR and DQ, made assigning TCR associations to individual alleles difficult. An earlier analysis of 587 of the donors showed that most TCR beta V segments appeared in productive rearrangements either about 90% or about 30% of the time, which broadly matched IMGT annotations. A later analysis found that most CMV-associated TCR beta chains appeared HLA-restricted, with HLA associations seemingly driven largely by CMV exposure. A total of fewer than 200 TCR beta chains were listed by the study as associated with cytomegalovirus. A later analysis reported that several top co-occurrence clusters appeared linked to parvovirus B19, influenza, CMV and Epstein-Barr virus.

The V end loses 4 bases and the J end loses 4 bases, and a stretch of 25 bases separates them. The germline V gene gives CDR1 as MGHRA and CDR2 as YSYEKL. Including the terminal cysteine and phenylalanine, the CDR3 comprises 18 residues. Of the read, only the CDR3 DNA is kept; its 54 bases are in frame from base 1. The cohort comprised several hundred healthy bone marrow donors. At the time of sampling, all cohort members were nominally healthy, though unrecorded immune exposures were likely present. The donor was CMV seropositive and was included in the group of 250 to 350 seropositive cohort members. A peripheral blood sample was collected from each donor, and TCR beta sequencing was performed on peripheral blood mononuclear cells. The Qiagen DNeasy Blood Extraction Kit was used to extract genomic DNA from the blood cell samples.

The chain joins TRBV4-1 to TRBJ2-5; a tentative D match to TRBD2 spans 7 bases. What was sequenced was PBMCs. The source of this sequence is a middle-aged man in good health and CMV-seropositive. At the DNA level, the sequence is TGCGCCAGCAGCCCAGAAGTCTGGGGGTCGGGGGGCGGAGAGACCCAGTACTTC. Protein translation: CASSPEVWGSGGGETQYF.